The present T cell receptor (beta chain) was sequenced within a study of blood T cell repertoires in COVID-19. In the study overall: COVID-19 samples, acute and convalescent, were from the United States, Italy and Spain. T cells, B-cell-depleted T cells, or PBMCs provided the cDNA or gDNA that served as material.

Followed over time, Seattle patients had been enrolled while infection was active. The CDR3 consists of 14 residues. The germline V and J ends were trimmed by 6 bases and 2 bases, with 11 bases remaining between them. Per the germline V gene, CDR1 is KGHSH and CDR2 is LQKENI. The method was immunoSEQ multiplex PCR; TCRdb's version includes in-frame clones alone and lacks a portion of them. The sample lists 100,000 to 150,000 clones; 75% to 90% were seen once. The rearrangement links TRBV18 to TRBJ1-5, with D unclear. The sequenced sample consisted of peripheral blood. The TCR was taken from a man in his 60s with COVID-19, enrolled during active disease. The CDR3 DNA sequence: TGTGCCAGCTCCCTCAGTATGGGCAATCAGCCCCAGCATTTT. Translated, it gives CASSLSMGNQPQHF.